This T cell receptor beta chain was captured by sequencing in a study of blood T cell repertoires in COVID-19. Overall study context: Whether acute or convalescent, the COVID-19 samples came from the United States, Italy and Spain.

Assay: immunoSEQ multiplex PCR; the TCRdb copy retains only in-frame clones and omits some. The table has about 250,000 clones, approximately 80% seen once. This CDR3 comprises 15 residues. CDR1 LNHDA and CDR2 SQIVND come from the germline V gene (reference sequence). V shed 2 bases and J shed 4 bases, with 12 bases lying between them. The chain uses TRBV19 and TRBJ1-5; possibly TRBD1 for D (5 bases). The sample was peripheral blood. The origin of this receptor is a man older than 75 with acute or convalescent COVID-19. CDR3 DNA sequence: TGTGCCAGTAGTATACCAGGGTGGGTGAATCAGCCCCAGCATTTT. Protein product: CASSIPGWVNQPQHF.